This is a list of T cell receptor beta chains from one sample in a study of OX40 agonist ivuxolimab in advanced cancers. Sequencing used immunoSEQ multiplex PCR; TCRdb keeps in-frame clones, though not all of them. The sample consists of about 28,000 clones, roughly 84% of them appearing once. The sequencing used CD4+ or CD8+ T cells sorted from blood, collected in a trial of the OX40 agonist ivuxolimab. These receptor sequences come from an adult with an advanced solid tumor such as melanoma, head and neck, liver or kidney cancer. The CDR3 runs from the conserved cysteine through the conserved F or W.

V gene: TRBV6-5
CDR3 length: 13
CDR3 protein: CASSYSMGSGYTF

V gene: TRBV6-4
CDR3 length: 16
CDR3 protein: CASSPTVDRGSHGYTF

V gene: TRBV1
CDR3 length: 17
CDR3 protein: CTSSQKEPGLRYNEQFF

V gene: TRBV7-8
CDR3 length: 17
CDR3 protein: CASSSGLAGVETGELFF

V gene: TRBV6-6
CDR3 length: 14
CDR3 protein: CASSNEGMNTEAFF

V gene: TRBV19
CDR3 length: 14
CDR3 protein: CASSIWDFGDEQFF

V gene: TRBV21-1
CDR3 length: 16
CDR3 protein: CASSRPCSGPYNEQFF

V gene: TRBV7-2
CDR3 length: 15
CDR3 protein: CASSSETFDQEKLFF

V gene: TRBV5-6
CDR3 length: 15
CDR3 protein: CASSPGQGMNTEAFF

V gene: TRBV28
CDR3 length: 16
CDR3 protein: CASSLWGADWADTQYF

V gene: TRBV5-1
CDR3 length: 13
CDR3 protein: CASSFPDSYEQYF

V gene: TRBV9
CDR3 length: 14
CDR3 protein: CASSEAGSYNEQFF

V gene: TRBV6-6
CDR3 length: 14
CDR3 protein: CASSYGLEKYEQYF

V gene: TRBV7-9
CDR3 length: 14
CDR3 protein: CASSPWTATGELFF

V gene: TRBV28
CDR3 length: 17
CDR3 protein: CASSSNILAGGPYEQYF